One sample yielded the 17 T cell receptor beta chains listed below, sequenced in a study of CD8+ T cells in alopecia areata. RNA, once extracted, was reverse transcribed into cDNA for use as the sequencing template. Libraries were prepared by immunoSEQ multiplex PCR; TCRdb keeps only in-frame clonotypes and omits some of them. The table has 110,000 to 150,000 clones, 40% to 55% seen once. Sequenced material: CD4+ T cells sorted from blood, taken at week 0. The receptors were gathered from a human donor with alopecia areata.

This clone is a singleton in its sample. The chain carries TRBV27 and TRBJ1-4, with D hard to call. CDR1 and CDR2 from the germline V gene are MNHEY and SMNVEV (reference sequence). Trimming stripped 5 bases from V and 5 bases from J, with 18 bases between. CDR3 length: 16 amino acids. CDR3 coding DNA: TGTGCCAGCAGTCCCCAGACTCTGCTGAGCAATGAAAAACTGTTTTTT. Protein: CASSPQTLLSNEKLFF.

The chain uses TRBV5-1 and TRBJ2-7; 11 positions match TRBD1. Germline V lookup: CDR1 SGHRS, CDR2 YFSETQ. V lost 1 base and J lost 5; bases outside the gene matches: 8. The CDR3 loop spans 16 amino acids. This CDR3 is CASSLWGRTGGDEQYF. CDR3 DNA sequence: TGCGCCAGCAGCTTGTGGGGCCGGACAGGGGGCGACGAGCAGTACTTC. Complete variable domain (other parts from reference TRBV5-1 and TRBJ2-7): KAGVTQTPRYLIKTRGQQVTLSCSPISGHRSVSWYQQTPGQGLQFLFEYFSETQRNKGNFPGRFSGRQFSNSRSEMNVSTLELGDSALYLCASSLWGRTGGDEQYFGPGTRLTVT.

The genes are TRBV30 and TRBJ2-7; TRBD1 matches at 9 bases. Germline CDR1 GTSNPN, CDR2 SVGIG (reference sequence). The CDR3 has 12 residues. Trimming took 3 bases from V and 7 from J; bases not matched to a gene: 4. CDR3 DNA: TGTGCCTGGAGCGGACAGGGGATGGAGCAGTACTTC. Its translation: CAWSGQGMEQYF.

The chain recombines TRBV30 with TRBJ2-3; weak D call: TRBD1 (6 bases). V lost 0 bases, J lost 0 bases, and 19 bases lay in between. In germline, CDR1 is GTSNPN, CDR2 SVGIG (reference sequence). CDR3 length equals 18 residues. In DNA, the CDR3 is TGTGCCTGGAGTGTACTTGGTCGGCAGGGGTTAAGCACAGATACGCAGTATTTT. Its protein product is CAWSVLGRQGLSTDTQYF.

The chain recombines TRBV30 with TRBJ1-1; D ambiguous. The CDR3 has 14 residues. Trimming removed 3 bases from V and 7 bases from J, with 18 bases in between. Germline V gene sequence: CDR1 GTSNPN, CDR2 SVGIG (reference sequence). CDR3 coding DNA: TGTGCCTGGAGCGGCGTCCTCCTAAGAGGTGAAGCTTTCTTT. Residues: CAWSGVLLRGEAFF.

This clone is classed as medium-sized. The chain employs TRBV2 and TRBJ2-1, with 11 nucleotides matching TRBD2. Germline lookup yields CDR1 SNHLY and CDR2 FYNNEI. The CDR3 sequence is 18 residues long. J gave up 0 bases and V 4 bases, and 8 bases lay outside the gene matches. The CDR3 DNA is TGTGCCAGCAGTGTAGCGGGAGGGCCGGAGAGCTCCTACAATGAGCAGTTCTTC. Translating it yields CASSVAGGPESSYNEQFF.

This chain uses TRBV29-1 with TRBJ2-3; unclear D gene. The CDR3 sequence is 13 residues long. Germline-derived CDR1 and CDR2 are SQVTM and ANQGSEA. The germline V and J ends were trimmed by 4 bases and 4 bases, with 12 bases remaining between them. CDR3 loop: CSVARGPADTQYF. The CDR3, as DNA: TGCAGCGTTGCGCGCGGCCCCGCAGATACGCAGTATTTT.

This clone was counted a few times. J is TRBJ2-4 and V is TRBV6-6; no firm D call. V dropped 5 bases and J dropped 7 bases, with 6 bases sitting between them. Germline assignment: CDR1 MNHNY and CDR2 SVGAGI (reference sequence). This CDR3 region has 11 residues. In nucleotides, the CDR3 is TGTGCCAGCAGTCACGGGAACATTCAGTACTTC. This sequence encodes CASSHGNIQYF.

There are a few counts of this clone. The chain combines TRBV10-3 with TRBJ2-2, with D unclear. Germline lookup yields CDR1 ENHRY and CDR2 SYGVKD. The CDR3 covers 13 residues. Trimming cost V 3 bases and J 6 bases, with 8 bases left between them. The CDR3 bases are TGTGCCATCAGTGAAGGACGAGCCGGGGAGCTGTTTTTT. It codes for CAISEGRAGELFF.

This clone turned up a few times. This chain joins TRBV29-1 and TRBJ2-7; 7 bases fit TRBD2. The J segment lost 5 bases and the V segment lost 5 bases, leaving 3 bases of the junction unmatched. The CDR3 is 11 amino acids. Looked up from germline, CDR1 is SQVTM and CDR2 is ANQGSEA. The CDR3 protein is CSVLTSHEQYF. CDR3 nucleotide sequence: TGCAGCGTTCTGACTAGCCACGAGCAGTACTTC.

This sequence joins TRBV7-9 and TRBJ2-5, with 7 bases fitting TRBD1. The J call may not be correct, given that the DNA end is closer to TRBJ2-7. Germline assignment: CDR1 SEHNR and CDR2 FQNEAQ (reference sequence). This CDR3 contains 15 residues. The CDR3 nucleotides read TGTGCCAGCAGCCTTCTTCCAGGGGGAAACTACGAGCAGTACTTC. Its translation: CASSLLPGGNYEQYF.

CDR3 residues: CASRGQVYGYTF. The CDR3 region has the DNA TGTGCCAGCAGAGGGCAGGTCTATGGCTACACCTTC. The chain joins TRBV25-1 to TRBJ1-2, with D hard to call. Germline CDR1 and CDR2: MGHDK and SYGVNS. V lost 6 bases and J lost 4, with 9 bases in between. The CDR3 extends over 12 amino acids.

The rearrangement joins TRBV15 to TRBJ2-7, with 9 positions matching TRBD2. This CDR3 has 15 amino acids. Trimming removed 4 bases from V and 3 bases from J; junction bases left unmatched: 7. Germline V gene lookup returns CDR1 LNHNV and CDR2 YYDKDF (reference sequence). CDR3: CATSKGLAGSYEQYF. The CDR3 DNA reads TGTGCCACCAGCAAGGGGCTAGCGGGGAGCTACGAGCAGTACTTC.

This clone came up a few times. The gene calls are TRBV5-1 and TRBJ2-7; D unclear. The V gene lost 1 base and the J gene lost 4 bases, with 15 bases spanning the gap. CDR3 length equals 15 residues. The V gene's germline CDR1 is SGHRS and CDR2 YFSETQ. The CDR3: CASSLSGISAYEQYF. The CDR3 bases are TGCGCCAGCAGCTTGTCTGGCATATCAGCTTACGAGCAGTACTTC.

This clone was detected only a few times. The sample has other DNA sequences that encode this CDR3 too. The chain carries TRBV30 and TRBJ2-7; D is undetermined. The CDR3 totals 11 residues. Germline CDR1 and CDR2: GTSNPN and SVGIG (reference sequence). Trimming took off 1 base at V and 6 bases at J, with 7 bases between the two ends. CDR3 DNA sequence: TGTGCCTGGAGTGGGGAAGGCGAGCAGTACTTC. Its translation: CAWSGEGEQYF.

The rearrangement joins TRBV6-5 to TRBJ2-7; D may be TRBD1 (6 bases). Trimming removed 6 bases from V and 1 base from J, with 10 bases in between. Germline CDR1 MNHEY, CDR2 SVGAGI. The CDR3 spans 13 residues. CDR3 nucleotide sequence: TGTGCCAGCAGACGCACAGGGTCCTACGAGCAGTACTTC. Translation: CASRRTGSYEQYF.

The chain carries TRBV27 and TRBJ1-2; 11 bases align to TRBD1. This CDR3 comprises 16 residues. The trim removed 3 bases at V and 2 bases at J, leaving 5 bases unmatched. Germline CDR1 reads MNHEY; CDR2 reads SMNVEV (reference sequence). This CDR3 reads CASSFIGQGANYGYTF. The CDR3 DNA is TGTGCCAGCAGTTTCATAGGACAGGGGGCCAACTATGGCTACACCTTC.